This T cell receptor (beta chain) was captured by sequencing in a study of blood T cells in healthy people across ages. V lost 3 bases and J 0 bases, leaving 1 base between the germline ends. The CDR3 covers 11 residues. Per germline, CDR1 SQVTM and CDR2 ANQGSEA. There are a few counts of this clonotype. Alongside a J-beta primer mix, a sample-barcoded 5' primer served in a second PCR lasting roughly 7 to 11 cycles. TCRdb analysed the 5' RACE reads with MiXCR anew, one entry per CDR3 protein. The table shows 700,000 to 850,000 distinct CDR3 sequences, with under 40% occurring only once. The source of this sequence is a man aged 18 to 35 in good health. The source material was blood. V gene TRBV29-1 combines with J gene TRBJ2-3, with D unclear. The CDR3 is CSVDSTDTQYF. The CDR3 coding sequence is TGCAGCGTTGACAGCACAGATACGCAGTATTTT.